This TCR beta chain originates from a study of blood T cells in healthy people across ages. Study results and limitations: There were more naive CD4+ cells and higher diversity in long-lived donors than in aged donors. Diversity was estimated from one million T cells, and these estimates were considered underestimates. With age, beta diversity per million T cells declined roughly linearly, significantly by 30 to 40.

Trimming took 0 bases from V and 2 from J, leaving 3 bases between them. The CDR3 runs 12 residues. CDR1 SGHRS and CDR2 YFSETQ come from the germline V gene. It was with a sample-barcoded 5' primer and a J-beta primer mix that a second PCR of about 6 to 12 cycles was run. A minimum of 2.5 million CDR3-containing paired-end reads was obtained for each sample. TCRdb reprocessed the 5' RACE reads via MiXCR and lists one record per CDR3 protein. The sample carries about a million distinct CDR3 sequences, roughly 43% recorded once. This clonotype was seen at least ten times. Antigen: not known. This TCR derives from a man under 40 in good health. The specimen was blood. V and J are TRBV5-1 and TRBJ2-7, with no clear D. The CDR3 DNA reads as TGCGCCAGCAGCTTGGAAGCCTACGAGCAGTACTTC. This gives the protein CASSLEAYEQYF.